This TCR beta chain was sequenced for a study of blood T cell repertoires in COVID-19 (TCRdb year 2020). A note on the overall study: Collaborator samples came from the United States, Italy and Spain and covered acute and convalescent phases of COVID-19. Subjects who had been exposed to COVID-19, were actively infected with it, or had recovered from it provided the deeply sampled blood TCRbeta repertoires that made up the dataset. A de-identified subject ID, COVID-19 status, age in years and sex were almost always included in the sample metadata. The material from the prospective study consisted of cDNA or gDNA derived from T cells, B-cell-depleted T cells, or PBMCs. Samples came from the ongoing ImmuneRACE study (first 160 participants) plus 1,254 subjects from 6 global collaborators. The repertoires were released in a freely available public database meant as a resource for research on the immune response to SARS-CoV-2. Where HLA class I and class II types were available, the types were taken from metadata supplied by the sample provider, not from assay-based typing.

Paper-wide results and their limitations: The quantity of clinical and demographic metadata differed by source and by participant and was supplied without curation.

About this clone itself: Its recognized antigen is unknown. Base qualities were left out, and no much larger clone turns up one base away.

TCRbeta CDR3 regions were amplified from genomic DNA by means of the immunoSEQ Assay, a bias-controlled multiplex PCR. As for the original processing: Within the assay, amplification of reference gene primers was used to estimate how many nucleated cells each sample contained. To quantify the absolute abundance of each unique TCRbeta CDR3 rearrangement, sequence reads were collapsed and filtered. For each sample, productive Simpson clonality was calculated by taking the square root of Simpson's diversity index across productive rearrangements. TCRdb mirrors the immuneACCESS table, restricted to in-frame sequences. Some clones are absent from its copies; in checked studies, under half trace to an unresolved V gene, and the reason for the others is unknown. The DNA gave D and trimming, while V, J and clone size come from that table. For this sample there are around 300,000 clones; 85% to 90% appear just once. Over 5% of the sample is taken by the ten largest.

One collaborating source in Seattle enrolled patients while the patients were actively infected and followed the patients over time throughout the course of disease. Each collaborating institution followed its own protocols to collect whole blood in K2EDTA tubes. For TCRbeta analysis, collaborator samples were shipped as frozen whole blood, as isolated PBMCs, or as DNA extracted from either sample type. CDR1 and CDR2 are drawn from the germline V gene: MNHNS, SASEGT. Trimming costs V 1 base and J 10 bases, and their ends lie 16 bases apart. The CDR3 covers 14 residues, taking in both the cysteine and the phenylalanine. The entry retains the CDR3 DNA only, 42 bases that are in frame from base 1.

The rearrangement joined TRBV6-1 to TRBJ1-1; TRBD1 is perhaps the D gene, given 5 matching bases. The sequencing sample was made of peripheral blood. The origin of this receptor is a woman between 45 and 65 years old with COVID-19, enrolled during active disease. The nucleotide sequence reads TGTGCCAGCAGTGAAGTGTATAGGGGAGGAGGAGCTTTCTTT. Its protein is CASSEVYRGGGAFF.